The sequence of this T cell receptor (beta chain) was determined in a study of blood T cell repertoires in COVID-19. Study context: T cells, B-cell-depleted T cells, or PBMCs provided the cDNA or gDNA that served as material.

A single count supports this clone. With V trimmed by 9 bases and J by 4 bases, 12 bases remained unmatched. The CDR3 contains 16 residues. The germline V gene encodes CDR1 LGHNT and CDR2 FRNRAP. Authors' processing steps: Amplification of reference gene primers was used by the study to estimate nucleated cell counts. Some clones are missing from TCRdb's copy, which holds only in-frame ones; the method was immunoSEQ multiplex PCR. For V, J and clone size, that table is used; D and trimming come from the DNA. The repertoire holds 250,000 to 300,000 clones, with roughly 80% as singletons. Exposed volunteers were people who met a COVID-19 case within 2 weeks before study entry.

The clonotype was recovered from a middle-aged man who had been exposed to COVID-19. Material for sequencing was PBMCs or T cells enriched from blood (not recorded which). The chain uses TRBV12-5 and TRBJ2-1, with 10 bases lining up with TRBD2. Written as DNA, the CDR3 is TGTGCTAGCGTTGTTAGGACTAGCGGTGTATACAATGAGCAGTTCTTC. This codes for CASVVRTSGVYNEQFF.